These 9 T cell receptor beta chains came from one sample sequenced in a study of beta chain features in type 1 diabetes. Sequencing targeted expressed TCRB transcripts, as all isolated RNA had been reverse transcribed. The repertoire was sequenced with immunoSEQ multiplex PCR; TCRdb's copy has only in-frame clones and lacks some. The sample yields around 430,000 clones, 30% seen once. Source material: naive CD4+ T cells from blood. The origin of the receptors is a young man in good health.

The chain has TRBV25-1 and TRBJ2-7; the match to TRBD1 covers 9 bases. The CDR3 runs 14 residues. With 5 bases clipped from V and 2 bases from J, the junction kept 4 bases outside the gene matches. The germline V gene encodes CDR1 MGHDK and CDR2 SYGVNS. The CDR3 sequence: CASSSGTGTYEQYF. Written as DNA, the CDR3 is TGTGCCAGCAGTTCCGGGACAGGGACCTACGAGCAGTACTTC.

A word on this clone: Other DNA sequences of this sample code for an identical CDR3. The J gene is TRBJ2-7, the V gene TRBV9, with D perhaps matching TRBD1 (5 bases). The CDR3 is 14 amino acids. The germline V gene has CDR1 SGDLS and CDR2 YYNGEE. V was cut by 0 bases and J by 1 base, with 8 bases left in between. CDR3 sequence: CASSVDGASYEQYF. The CDR3 DNA is TGTGCCAGCAGCGTAGATGGGGCTTCCTACGAGCAGTACTTC.

This clone was recorded a few times. This chain links TRBV29-1 with TRBJ2-3, with 8 nucleotides matching TRBD1. Germline-derived CDR1 and CDR2 are SQVTM and ANQGSEA. V shed 6 bases, J shed 0 bases, and the junction held 5 bases outside the gene matches. This CDR3 contains 14 residues. The CDR3 sequence: CSVVDRGSTDTQYF. In DNA, the CDR3 is TGCAGCGTGGTAGACAGGGGAAGCACAGATACGCAGTATTTT.

The chain couples TRBV4-1 to TRBJ2-7, with D tentatively TRBD2 (6 bases). CDR1 and CDR2 (germline): MGHRA, YSYEKL. V gave up 6 bases and J gave up 5 bases, with 20 bases separating them. The CDR3 covers 15 residues. The CDR3 sequence is CASRPGTLAVDEQYF. The CDR3 region has the DNA TGCGCCAGCAGGCCCGGGACTTTGGCGGTGGACGAGCAGTACTTC.

The chain recombines TRBV18 with TRBJ2-5; 11 bases align to TRBD1. The germline gives CDR1 KGHSH, CDR2 LQKENI. The CDR3 is 14 amino acids. Trimming cost V 2 bases and J 6 bases; bases outside gene matches: 2. The CDR3 spells CASSPGTGGQTQYF. The CDR3 DNA reads as TGTGCCAGCTCACCAGGGACAGGGGGACAGACCCAGTACTTC.

The chain employs TRBV19 and TRBJ2-4, with 16 bases matching TRBD2. Germline V CDR1 and CDR2: LNHDA, SQIVND (reference sequence). Germline trimming cut 7 bases from V and 7 bases from J; bases unmatched to any gene: 10. The CDR3 has 17 amino acids. CDR3 region: CASNPGLAGGTENIQYF. CDR3 coding DNA: TGTGCCAGTAATCCGGGACTAGCGGGAGGGACCGAGAACATTCAGTACTTC.

J is TRBJ2-4 and V is TRBV5-6; no clear D gene. Trimming stripped 2 bases from V and 6 bases from J, with 6 bases between. The germline V gene encodes CDR1 SGHDT and CDR2 YYEEEE. This CDR3 spans 12 amino acids. The CDR3 spells CASSLRANIQYF. CDR3 nucleotide sequence: TGTGCCAGCAGCTTACGGGCAAACATTCAGTACTTC. Based on the CDR3 plus reference TRBV5-6 and TRBJ2-4, the full variable domain is DAGVTQSPTHLIKTRGQQVTLRCSPKSGHDTVSWYQQALGQGPQFIFQYYEEEERQRGNFPDRFSGHQFPNYSSELNVNALLLGDSALYLCASSLRANIQYFGAGTRLSVL.

V gene TRBV18 combines with J gene TRBJ1-3; D unclear. Germline V gene data show CDR1 as KGHSH and CDR2 as LQKENI. This CDR3 region has 14 residues. Trimming removed 6 bases from V and 0 bases from J, with 9 bases in between. For the CDR3, the DNA is TGTGCCAGCTCCGCCATGGACTCTGGAAACACCATATATTTT. Amino acid sequence: CASSAMDSGNTIYF.

The chain joins TRBV5-6 to TRBJ1-1; TRBD1 matches at 9 bases. V shed 4 bases and J 3 bases; nucleotides not matched to a gene: 7. The germline gives CDR1 SGHDT, CDR2 YYEEEE. The CDR3 spans 15 residues. DNA for the CDR3: TGTGCCAGCAGCCCCGGACAGGGGAGAGACACTGAAGCTTTCTTT. As protein: CASSPGQGRDTEAFF.